The clone carrying this T cell receptor (beta chain) was seen repeatedly, ten times or more. Antigen unknown. This sample is part of a study of T-cell memory formation after mild COVID-19. Across the whole study: Clusters were largely donor specific.

Germline V gene data show CDR1 as SGHAT and CDR2 as FQNNGV. V lost 5 bases to trimming and J lost 6 bases; unmatched junction nucleotides: 7. This CDR3 contains 13 residues. Whole-study findings and limits: Pre-infection memory harbored some responding clones, suggesting cross-reactive memory joined.

Using constant-segment primers, 5'RACE produced TCR alpha and TCR beta cDNA libraries carrying sample barcodes and UMIs. TCRdb re-called the 5' RACE reads with MiXCR, one entry per CDR3 protein. The sample has about 450,000 distinct CDR3 sequences; less than 25% are singletons. The rearrangement links TRBV11-2 to TRBJ2-7; 7 nucleotides align to TRBD1. The sequencing sample was made of PBMCs or a T cell subset sorted from them (not recorded which). This TCR was recovered from an adult woman who had mild COVID-19 (a few samples of this study predate the infection). Cell type and time point are not known. Here the CDR3 DNA reads TGTGCCAGCAGCGTGGACAGGCGGGCCGAGCAGTACTTC. Amino acid sequence: CASSVDRRAEQYF.